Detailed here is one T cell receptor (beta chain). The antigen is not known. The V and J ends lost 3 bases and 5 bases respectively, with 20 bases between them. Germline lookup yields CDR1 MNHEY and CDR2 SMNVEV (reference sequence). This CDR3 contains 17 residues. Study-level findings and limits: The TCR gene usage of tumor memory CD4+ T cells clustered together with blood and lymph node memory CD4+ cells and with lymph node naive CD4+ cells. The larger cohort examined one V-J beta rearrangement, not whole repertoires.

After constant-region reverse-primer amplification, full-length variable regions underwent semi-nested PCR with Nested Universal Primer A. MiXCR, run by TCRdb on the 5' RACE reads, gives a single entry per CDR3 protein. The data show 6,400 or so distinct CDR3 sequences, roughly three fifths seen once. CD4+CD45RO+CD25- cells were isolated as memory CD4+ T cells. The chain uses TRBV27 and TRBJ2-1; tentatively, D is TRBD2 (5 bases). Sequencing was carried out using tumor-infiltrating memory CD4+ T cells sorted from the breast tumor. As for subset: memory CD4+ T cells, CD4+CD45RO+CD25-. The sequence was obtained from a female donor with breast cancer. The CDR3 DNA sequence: TGTGCCAGCAGTTTTAGGTACCAGCGGACGACAAACAATGAGCAGTTCTTC. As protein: CASSFRYQRTTNNEQFF.